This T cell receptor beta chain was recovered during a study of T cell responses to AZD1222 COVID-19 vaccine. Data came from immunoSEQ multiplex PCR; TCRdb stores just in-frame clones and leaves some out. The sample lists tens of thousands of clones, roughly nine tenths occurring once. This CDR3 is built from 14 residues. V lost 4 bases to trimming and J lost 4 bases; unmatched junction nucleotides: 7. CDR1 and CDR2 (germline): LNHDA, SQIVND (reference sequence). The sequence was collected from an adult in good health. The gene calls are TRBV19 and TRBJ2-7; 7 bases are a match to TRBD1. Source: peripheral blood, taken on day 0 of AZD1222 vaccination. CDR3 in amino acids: CASSNQGQPYEQYF. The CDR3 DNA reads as TGTGCCAGTAGTAACCAGGGACAGCCTTACGAGCAGTACTTC.